This T cell receptor beta chain was identified during a study of shared clonotypes between healthy human individuals. The wider study: Each donor contributed plates that comprised three CD4 naive, three CD4 memory, two CD8 naive and one CD8 memory.

Study-level points and caveats: Memory subsets generally showed smaller estimated richness than naive subsets did. Only blood was sampled, and tissue TCR repertoires likely differ from blood ones.

Sequencing used immunoSEQ multiplex PCR; TCRdb keeps in-frame clones, though not all of them. Among around 640,000 clones, about 96% were seen once, and the ten largest hold about 0.12%. Terminally differentiated effector memory CD45RA+ cells were excluded by CCR7 positive selection of CD45RO-negative cells. Points on this clone: Antigen unknown.

CDR3 length equals 12 residues. Germline V gene lookup returns CDR1 SQVTM and CDR2 ANQGSEA. Source material: naive CD8+ T cells sorted from blood. The J gene is TRBJ2-5, the V gene TRBV29-1; the D is unclear. The J call is doubtful: the DNA matches TRBJ2-7 better. This receptor was taken from a woman in her 30s in good health. CDR3 sequence reads: CSVEASAYEQYF. CDR3 coding DNA: TGCAGCGTTGAAGCCAGCGCCTACGAGCAGTACTTC.